This entry features one T cell receptor (beta chain) sequence. Germline assignment: CDR1 SGHTA and CDR2 FQGNSA. With 1 base removed from V and 7 bases from J, the gap between germline ends came to 17 bases. CDR3 length: 15 amino acids. The data are from a study of blood T cell repertoires in COVID-19. Study at large: Samples taken during acute and convalescent COVID-19 were collected in the United States, Italy and Spain. T cells, B-cell-depleted T cells, or PBMCs supplied cDNA or gDNA.

In the authors' methods: From reference gene primer amplification, estimates of nucleated cell counts were derived. Sequencing used immunoSEQ multiplex PCR; TCRdb keeps in-frame clones, though not all of them. Clonal size and the V and J genes are those of that table, whereas D and trimming came from the DNA. The sample lists about 250,000 clones; over 75% were seen once. The TCR originated in a woman in her 40s who had recovered from COVID-19. The specimen was peripheral blood. V gene TRBV7-2 combines with J gene TRBJ2-7, with a tentative D call TRBD2 (6 bases). The CDR3 DNA is TGTGCCAGCAGCTTAGAATTAAATTATGCGGGAGAGCAGTACTTC. Its protein is CASSLELNYAGEQYF.